This T cell receptor beta chain was recovered during a study of blood T cells in healthy people across ages. The overall study: Capture by template switching was about one barcoded beta molecule per two T cells. Findings and caveats of the study: A strong correlation was seen between TCR beta diversity and naive T cell percentage.

A second PCR, run for about 7 to 11 cycles, used a sample-barcoded 5' primer plus a J-beta primer mix. Every molecule of cDNA carried a tag from a template-switch adaptor with 12 random nucleotides. TCRdb fed the 5' RACE reads into MiXCR, producing one record per CDR3 protein. The sample gives about 1,500,000 distinct CDR3 sequences, roughly 45% of which show up once; 7% to 9% is in the top ten. In regard to this clonotype: Its antigen remains unidentified.

Total RNA was isolated from each sample in quantities of at least 6 micrograms. V was clipped by 2 bases and J by 3 bases; unmatched bases: 1. The CDR3 contains 13 residues. Germline V gene lookup returns CDR1 SQVTM and CDR2 ANQGSEA. The sequence was collected from a woman younger than 35 in good health. This chain links TRBV29-1 with TRBJ1-2; 9 nucleotides match TRBD1. The sequenced sample was blood. The CDR3 DNA reads TGCAGCGTTGAAAGGGACAGGGACTATGGCTACACCTTC. Protein product: CSVERDRDYGYTF.